Included here is one TCR beta chain sequence, with context. The antigen is not known. The data belong to a study of T cells after posttransplantation cyclophosphamide. The data were produced by immunoSEQ multiplex PCR, yet TCRdb's version contains in-frame clones alone and is incomplete. The sample lists tens of thousands of clones, about 90% occurring once. Study results and limitations: Recipient CMV seropositivity and CMV reactivation strongly tracked TRB clonality. TRB overlap between skin or GI tissue T cells and blood was limited. Donor CD8+ memory clones often dominated recipient blood repertoires at later times.

Sequenced: PBMCs. The receptor's source is a woman in her thirties or forties with a blood cancer, CMV-positive, and with a related stem cell donor.

The CDR3 nucleotides read TGTGCCAGCACCTGGACTGGCTCCTACGAGCAGTACTTC. This gives the protein CASTWTGSYEQYF. The chain links TRBV6-5 to TRBJ2-7; a possible D gene is TRBD2 (5 bases). This CDR3 has 13 amino acids. The V end was cut by 7 bases, the J end by 0 bases, with 10 bases between. The germline V gene encodes CDR1 MNHEY and CDR2 SVGAGI.